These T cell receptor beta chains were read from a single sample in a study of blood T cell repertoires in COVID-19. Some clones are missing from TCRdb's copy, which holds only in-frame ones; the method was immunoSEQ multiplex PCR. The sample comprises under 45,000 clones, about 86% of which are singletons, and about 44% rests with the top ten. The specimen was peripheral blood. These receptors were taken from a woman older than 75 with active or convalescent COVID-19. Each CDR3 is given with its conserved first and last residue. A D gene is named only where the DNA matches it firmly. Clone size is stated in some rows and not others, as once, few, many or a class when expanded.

CDR3: CASSSETGRNQPQHF; DNA: TGTGCCAGTAGTAGCGAGACAGGCCGAAATCAGCCCCAGCATTTT; J: TRBJ1-5; D: .; V: TRBV19; size: once
CDR3: CASSLGAMGLNEQFF; DNA: TGTGCCAGCAGCTTAGGCGCCATGGGGCTCAATGAGCAGTTCTTC; J: TRBJ2-1; D: .; V: TRBV7-3; size: .
CDR3: CASSEAGTGTSTDTQYF; DNA: TGTGCCAGCAGTGAAGCGGGGACAGGCACTAGCACAGATACGCAGTATTTT; J: TRBJ2-3; D: TRBD1; V: TRBV2; size: .
CDR3: CSVRQGAWEQYF; DNA: TGCAGCGTCCGACAGGGGGCGTGGGAGCAGTACTTC; J: TRBJ2-7; D: TRBD1; V: TRBV29-1; size: .
CDR3: CASSYSSQGSDYGYTF; DNA: TGTGCCAGCAGTTACTCATCTCAGGGCTCAGACTATGGCTACACCTTC; J: TRBJ1-2; D: .; V: TRBV6-5; size: .
CDR3: CASKSGTGGGELFF; DNA: TGTGCCAGTAAGAGTGGGACAGGGGGCGGGGAGCTGTTTTTT; J: TRBJ2-2; D: TRBD1; V: TRBV19; size: once
CDR3: CASSYRGMNTEAFF; DNA: TGTGCCAGCAGTTACAGGGGGATGAACACTGAAGCTTTCTTT; J: TRBJ1-1; D: .; V: TRBV6-5; size: .
CDR3: CASSLAGQTNQPQHF; DNA: TGCGCCAGCAGCTTGGCGGGACAGACTAATCAGCCCCAGCATTTT; J: TRBJ1-5; D: TRBD1; V: TRBV5-1; size: .
CDR3: CASSLTGQRNQPQHF; DNA: TGCGCCAGCAGCTTGACGGGACAGAGAAATCAGCCCCAGCATTTT; J: TRBJ1-5; D: TRBD1; V: TRBV5-1; size: few
CDR3: CASKVGGLFNQPQHF; DNA: TGTGCCAGCAAGGTCGGGGGGCTATTCAATCAGCCCCAGCATTTT; J: TRBJ1-5; D: .; V: TRBV28; size: .
CDR3: CATSDARDSDYEQYF; DNA: TGTGCCACCAGTGATGCCCGGGACAGTGACTACGAGCAGTACTTC; J: TRBJ2-7; D: TRBD1; V: TRBV24-1; size: .
CDR3: CASSAGGRTEAFF; DNA: TGTGCCAGCAGTGCCGGGGGGCGGACTGAAGCTTTCTTT; J: TRBJ1-1; D: .; V: TRBV28; size: .
CDR3: CASAAQGPRETQYF; DNA: TGTGCTAGTGCCGCACAGGGTCCCCGTGAGACCCAGTACTTC; J: TRBJ2-5; D: .; V: TRBV12-5; size: .
CDR3: CASSIRDRINQPQHF; DNA: TGTGCCAGTAGTATCCGGGACAGGATCAATCAGCCCCAGCATTTT; J: TRBJ1-5; D: TRBD1; V: TRBV19; size: .
CDR3: CASSQVGSRLRTSGPADTQYF; DNA: TGTGCCAGCAGCCAAGTAGGTTCTCGGCTGAGGACTAGCGGGCCCGCGGATACGCAGTATTTT; J: TRBJ2-3; D: TRBD2; V: TRBV14; size: .
CDR3: CASSRQGRRELFF; DNA: TGTGCCAGCAGCCGACAGGGTAGGCGGGAGCTGTTTTTT; J: TRBJ2-2; D: TRBD1; V: TRBV7-9; size: few
CDR3: CASSFSGQEKAFF; DNA: TGTGCCAGCAGTTTCTCAGGACAGGAGAAAGCTTTCTTT; J: TRBJ1-1; D: TRBD1; V: TRBV6-5; size: once
CDR3: CASSASTGYNTEAFF; DNA: TGTGCCAGCAGTGCTTCGACAGGGTATAACACTGAAGCTTTCTTT; J: TRBJ1-1; D: TRBD1; V: TRBV25-1; size: .
CDR3: CASSQTPGLAGGLWGSYEQYF; DNA: TGCGCCAGCAGCCAAACCCCGGGACTAGCGGGAGGTCTATGGGGTTCCTACGAGCAGTACTTC; J: TRBJ2-7; D: TRBD2; V: TRBV4-1; size: .
CDR3: CAITPGLNTGELFF; DNA: TGTGCCATCACCCCGGGACTAAACACCGGGGAGCTGTTTTTT; J: TRBJ2-2; D: TRBD2; V: TRBV10-3; size: once
CDR3: CASSLAEGLAGGYEQYF; DNA: TGCGCCAGCAGCTTGGCCGAGGGACTAGCGGGAGGTTACGAGCAGTACTTC; J: TRBJ2-7; D: TRBD2; V: TRBV5-1; size: .
CDR3: CASSLGSRGDEQFF; DNA: TGTGCCAGCAGCTTAGGATCAAGGGGCGATGAGCAGTTCTTC; J: TRBJ2-1; D: .; V: TRBV11-2; size: .
CDR3: CASSSYNSPLHF; DNA: TGTGCCAGCAGTTCGTATAATTCACCCCTCCACTTT; J: TRBJ1-6; D: .; V: TRBV12-3/TRBV12-4; size: once
CDR3: CASIIQGRTEAFF; DNA: TGTGCCAGTATCATACAGGGCAGGACTGAAGCTTTCTTT; J: TRBJ1-1; D: .; V: TRBV19; size: once
CDR3: CASSKVSARNEKLFF; DNA: TGTGCCAGCAGCAAAGTCTCTGCTAGAAATGAAAAACTGTTTTTT; J: TRBJ1-4; D: .; V: TRBV21-1; size: .
CDR3: CASSVDGTDNEQFF; DNA: TGTGCCAGCAGCGTAGACGGGACAGACAATGAGCAGTTCTTC; J: TRBJ2-1; D: TRBD1; V: TRBV9; size: .
CDR3: CASSSRQGALFNSPLHF; DNA: TGTGCCAGCAGCAGTAGACAGGGGGCGCTATTCAATTCACCCCTCCACTTT; J: TRBJ1-6; D: TRBD1; V: TRBV7-2; size: once
CDR3: CASSAGSNTEAFF; DNA: TGTGCCAGCAGCGCGGGATCGAACACTGAAGCTTTCTTT; J: TRBJ1-1; D: .; V: TRBV7-9; size: .
CDR3: CASSEADRALSYEQYF; DNA: TGTGCCAGCAGTGAAGCAGACAGAGCACTCTCCTACGAGCAGTACTTC; J: TRBJ2-7; D: .; V: TRBV6-1; size: once
CDR3: CASTAATNEKLFF; DNA: TGTGCCAGCACCGCAGCAACTAATGAAAAACTGTTTTTT; J: TRBJ1-4; D: .; V: TRBV2; size: .
CDR3: CASSTESYEQYF; DNA: TGTGCCAGCAGTACAGAGTCCTACGAGCAGTACTTC; J: TRBJ2-7; D: .; V: TRBV12-3/TRBV12-4; size: .
CDR3: CASRDRGDQPQHF; DNA: TGTGCCAGCAGGGACAGGGGAGATCAGCCCCAGCATTTT; J: TRBJ1-5; D: TRBD1; V: TRBV12-3/TRBV12-4; size: .
CDR3: CASSPGTGGQETQYF; DNA: TGTGCCAGCAGCCCGGGGACGGGAGGCCAAGAGACCCAGTACTTC; J: TRBJ2-5; D: TRBD2; V: TRBV11-2; size: .
CDR3: CASSRLAGYSTGELFF; DNA: TGTGCCAGTAGTAGGCTAGCGGGATATAGCACCGGGGAGCTGTTTTTT; J: TRBJ2-2; D: TRBD2; V: TRBV19; size: once
CDR3: CASGSSGDTQYF; DNA: TGTGCCAGCGGGAGTAGCGGAGATACGCAGTATTTT; J: TRBJ2-3; D: .; V: TRBV12-3/TRBV12-4; size: .
CDR3: CASSHQGINQPQHF; DNA: TGTGCCAGTAGTCACCAGGGCATCAATCAGCCCCAGCATTTT; J: TRBJ1-5; D: .; V: TRBV19; size: once
CDR3: CASSLQGQIQGYTF; DNA: TGTGCCAGCAGCTTACAGGGACAGATCCAGGGCTACACCTTC; J: TRBJ1-2; D: TRBD1; V: TRBV7-9; size: .
CDR3: CASSPTSSPRETQYF; DNA: TGTGCCAGCAGCCCCACTAGCTCCCCTCGAGAGACCCAGTACTTC; J: TRBJ2-5; D: .; V: TRBV7-3; size: .
CDR3: CAIRNQGRDTEAFF; DNA: TGTGCCATCAGAAACCAGGGAAGGGACACTGAAGCTTTCTTT; J: TRBJ1-1; D: .; V: TRBV10-3; size: .
CDR3: CASSDQDTHPSGYTF; DNA: TGCGCCAGCAGCGATCAGGACACCCACCCCTCTGGCTACACCTTC; J: TRBJ1-2; D: .; V: TRBV5-1; size: .
CDR3: CASSSYRRRRRAYSYNEQFF; DNA: TGTGCCAGCAGCTCTTACAGGCGCCGGCGCAGGGCGTACTCCTACAATGAGCAGTTCTTC; J: TRBJ2-1; D: .; V: TRBV11-3; size: .
CDR3: CASKTGYTDTQYF; DNA: TGTGCCAGCAAGACAGGGTACACAGATACGCAGTATTTT; J: TRBJ2-3; D: TRBD1; V: TRBV6-5; size: .
CDR3: CASSPGFRGGLGANVLTF; DNA: TGTGCCAGCAGCCCAGGGTTTAGAGGGGGCCTTGGGGCCAACGTCCTGACTTTC; J: TRBJ2-6; D: TRBD1; V: TRBV7-9; size: .
CDR3: CASSVVSNTGELFF; DNA: TGTGCCAGCAGCGTAGTCTCTAACACCGGGGAGCTGTTTTTT; J: TRBJ2-2; D: .; V: TRBV9; size: .